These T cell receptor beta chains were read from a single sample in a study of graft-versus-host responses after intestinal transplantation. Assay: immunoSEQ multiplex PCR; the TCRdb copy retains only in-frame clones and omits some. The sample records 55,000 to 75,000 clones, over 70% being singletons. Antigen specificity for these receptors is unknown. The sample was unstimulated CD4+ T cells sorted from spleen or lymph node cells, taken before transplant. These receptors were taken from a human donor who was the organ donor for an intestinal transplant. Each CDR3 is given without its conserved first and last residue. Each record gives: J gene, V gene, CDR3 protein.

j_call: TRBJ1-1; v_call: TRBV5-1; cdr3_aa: ASSSTSGQSRAF
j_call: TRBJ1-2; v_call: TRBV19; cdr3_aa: ASAQGAQNYGYT
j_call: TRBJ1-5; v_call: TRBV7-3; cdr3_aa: ASSSGVNQPQH
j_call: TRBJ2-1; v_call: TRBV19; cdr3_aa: ASSPRTGGFEQF
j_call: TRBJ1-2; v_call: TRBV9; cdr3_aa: ASSVGHFAA
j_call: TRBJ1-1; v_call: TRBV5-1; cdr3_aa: ASSLAGQGNTEAF
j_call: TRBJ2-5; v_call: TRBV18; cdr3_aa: ASSLGLAGGQETQY
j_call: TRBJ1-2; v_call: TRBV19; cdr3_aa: ASRGQGLSGYT
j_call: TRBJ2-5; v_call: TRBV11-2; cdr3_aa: ASSFFSGIEETQY
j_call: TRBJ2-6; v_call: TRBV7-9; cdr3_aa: ASSLTGTGANVLT
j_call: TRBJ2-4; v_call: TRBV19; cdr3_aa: ASSAQGSKNIQY
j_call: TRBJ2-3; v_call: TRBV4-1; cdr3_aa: ASSQDPMRRGTTDTQY
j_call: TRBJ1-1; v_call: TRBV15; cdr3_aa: ATSRDRPALLADTEAF
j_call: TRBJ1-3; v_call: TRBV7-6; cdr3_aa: ASGGYSGNTIY
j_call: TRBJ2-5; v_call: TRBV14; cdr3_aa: ASSQGDRGLGETQY
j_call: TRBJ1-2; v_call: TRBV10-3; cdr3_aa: AISGTGGNYGYT
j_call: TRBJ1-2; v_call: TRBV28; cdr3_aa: ASRRVRDYT
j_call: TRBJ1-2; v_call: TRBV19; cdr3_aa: ASSISALAGYGYT
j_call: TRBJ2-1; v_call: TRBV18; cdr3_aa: ASSPPGQNFNEQF
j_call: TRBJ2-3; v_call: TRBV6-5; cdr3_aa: ASSVGQLDTQY
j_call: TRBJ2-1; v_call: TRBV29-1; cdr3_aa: SVVLPGNYNEQF
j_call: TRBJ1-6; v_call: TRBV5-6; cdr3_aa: ASSFSGRVNSPLH
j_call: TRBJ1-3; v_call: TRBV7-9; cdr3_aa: ASSFGRIPGNTIY
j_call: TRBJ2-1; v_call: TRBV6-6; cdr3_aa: ASSRGQVYNEQF
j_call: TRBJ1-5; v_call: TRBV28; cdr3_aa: ASRPTGRGGNQPQH
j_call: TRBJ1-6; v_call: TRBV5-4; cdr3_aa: ASSLGPPGQGSSPLH
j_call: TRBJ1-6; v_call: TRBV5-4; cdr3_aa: ASRPAGGYNSPLH
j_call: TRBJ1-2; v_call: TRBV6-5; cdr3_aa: ATANTGQKYGYT
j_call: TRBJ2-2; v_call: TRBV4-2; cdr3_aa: ASSQDPRDRGRTGELF
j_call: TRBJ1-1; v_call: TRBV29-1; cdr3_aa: SVIGQVNDAF
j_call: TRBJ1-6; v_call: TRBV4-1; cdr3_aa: ASSQDRASPLH
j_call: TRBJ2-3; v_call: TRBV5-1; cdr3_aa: ASSPQGYLSTDTQY
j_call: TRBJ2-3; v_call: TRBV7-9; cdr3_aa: ASSLALSDTDTQY
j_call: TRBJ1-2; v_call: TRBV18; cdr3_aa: ASSPEPGQNFRSYT
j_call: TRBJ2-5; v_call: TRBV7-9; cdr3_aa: ASSPSGGALETQY
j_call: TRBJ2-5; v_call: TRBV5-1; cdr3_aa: ASSLAGGTLSIRTQY
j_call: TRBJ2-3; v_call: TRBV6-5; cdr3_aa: ASSGAFTDTQY
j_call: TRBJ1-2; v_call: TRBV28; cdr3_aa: ATLASGSYGYT
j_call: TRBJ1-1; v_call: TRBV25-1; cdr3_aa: ASSTGGNTEAF
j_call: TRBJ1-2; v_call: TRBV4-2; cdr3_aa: ASSPIRTGFYGYT
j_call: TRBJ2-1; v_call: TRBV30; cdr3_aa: AWGGISYNEQF
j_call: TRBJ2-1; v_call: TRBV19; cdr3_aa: ASRGLGGQSEQF
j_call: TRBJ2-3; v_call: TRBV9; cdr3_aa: ASSPSTDTQY
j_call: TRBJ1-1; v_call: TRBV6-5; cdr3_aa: ASSYSNRMNTEAF
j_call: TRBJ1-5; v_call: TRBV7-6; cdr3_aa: ASSSGGGGNQPQH
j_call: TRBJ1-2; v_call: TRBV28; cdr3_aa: ASSLGGQYGYT
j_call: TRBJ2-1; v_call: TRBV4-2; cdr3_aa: ASSQEGLAGPYNEQF
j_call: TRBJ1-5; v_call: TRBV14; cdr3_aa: ASSTGLSQPQH
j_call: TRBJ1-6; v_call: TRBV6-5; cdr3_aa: ASSYSTLYNSPLH
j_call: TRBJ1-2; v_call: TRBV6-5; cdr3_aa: ASRPGDSLLYGYT
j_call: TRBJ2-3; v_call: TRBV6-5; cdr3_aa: ASSRRGPSTQY
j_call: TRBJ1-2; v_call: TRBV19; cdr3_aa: ASSSRGNLT
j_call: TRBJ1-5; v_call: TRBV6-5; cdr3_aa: ASSYSRYQPQH
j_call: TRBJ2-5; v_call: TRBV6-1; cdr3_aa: ATSGEGETQY
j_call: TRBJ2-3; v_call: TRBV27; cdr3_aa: ASSVHIRDIDTQY
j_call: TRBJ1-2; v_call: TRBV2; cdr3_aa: ASSEGVIGTGGYGYT
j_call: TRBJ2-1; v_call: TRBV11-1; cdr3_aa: ASTGGSYNEQF
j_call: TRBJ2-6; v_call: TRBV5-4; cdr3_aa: ASSPYRQGGNNVLT
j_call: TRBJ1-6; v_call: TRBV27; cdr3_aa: ASRTGTPYNSPLH